This TCR beta chain was retrieved from a study of T cell responses to AZD1222 COVID-19 vaccine. Study-wide results and caveats: Spike-specific TCR breadth and depth were elevated following two AZD1222 doses.

About this clone: Its matching antigen is unknown.

Clones were sequenced by immunoSEQ multiplex PCR, and TCRdb holds only the in-frame ones, with some missing. Of 82,000 or so clones listed, approximately 91% are singletons. V lost 5 bases to trimming and J lost 0 bases, with 9 bases between them. Germline CDR1 SGDLS, CDR2 YYNGEE. This CDR3 is built from 14 residues. The specimen comprised peripheral blood, sampled on day 0 of AZD1222 vaccination. The receptor was derived from an adult in good health. The rearrangement links TRBV9 to TRBJ2-1, with D perhaps matching TRBD1 or TRBD2 (5 bases each). The CDR3 DNA follows: TGTGCCAGCAGTGAGGGGATCTCCTACAATGAGCAGTTCTTC. This encodes CASSEGISYNEQFF.